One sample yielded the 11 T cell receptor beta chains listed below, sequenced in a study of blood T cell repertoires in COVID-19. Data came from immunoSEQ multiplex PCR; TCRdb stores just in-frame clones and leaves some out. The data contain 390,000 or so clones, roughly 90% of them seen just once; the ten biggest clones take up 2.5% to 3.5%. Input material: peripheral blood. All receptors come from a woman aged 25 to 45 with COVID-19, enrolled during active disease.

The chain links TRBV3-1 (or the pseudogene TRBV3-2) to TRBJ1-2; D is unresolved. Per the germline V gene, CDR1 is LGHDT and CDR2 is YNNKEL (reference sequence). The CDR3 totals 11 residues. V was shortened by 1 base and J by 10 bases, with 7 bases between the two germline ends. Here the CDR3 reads CASSQARSYTF. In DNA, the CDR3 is TGTGCCAGCAGCCAAGCCAGGTCCTACACCTTC.

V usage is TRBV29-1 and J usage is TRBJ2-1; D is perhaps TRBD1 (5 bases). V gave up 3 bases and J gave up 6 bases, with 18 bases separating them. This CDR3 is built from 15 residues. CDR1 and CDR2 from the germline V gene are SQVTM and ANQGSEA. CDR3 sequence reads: CSVEGLRTPGNEQFF. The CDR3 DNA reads TGCAGCGTTGAGGGGTTGAGGACACCGGGCAATGAGCAGTTCTTC.

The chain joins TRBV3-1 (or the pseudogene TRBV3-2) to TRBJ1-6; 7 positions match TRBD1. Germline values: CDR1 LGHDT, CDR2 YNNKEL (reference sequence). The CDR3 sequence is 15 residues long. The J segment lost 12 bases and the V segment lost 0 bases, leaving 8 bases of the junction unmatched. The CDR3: CASSQDLGGAGPLHF. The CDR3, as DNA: TGTGCCAGCAGCCAAGATCTAGGGGGCGCTGGACCCCTCCACTTT.

The CDR3 region has the DNA TGTGCCAGCTCACCGTTAGGGGGTGCCCAGCCCCAGCATTTT. The encoded protein is CASSPLGGAQPQHF. The rearrangement joins TRBV18 to TRBJ1-5; D is perhaps TRBD1 (6 bases). Per the germline V gene, CDR1 is KGHSH and CDR2 is LQKENI. CDR3 length: 14 amino acids. V was shortened by 3 bases and J by 7 bases, with 13 bases between the two germline ends.

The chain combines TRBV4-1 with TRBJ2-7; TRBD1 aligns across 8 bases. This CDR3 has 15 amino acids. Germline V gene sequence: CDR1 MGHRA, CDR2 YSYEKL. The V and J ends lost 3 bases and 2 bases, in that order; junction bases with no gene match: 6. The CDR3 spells CASSHGGQGPYEQYF. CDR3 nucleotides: TGCGCCAGCAGCCATGGAGGACAGGGCCCCTACGAGCAGTACTTC.

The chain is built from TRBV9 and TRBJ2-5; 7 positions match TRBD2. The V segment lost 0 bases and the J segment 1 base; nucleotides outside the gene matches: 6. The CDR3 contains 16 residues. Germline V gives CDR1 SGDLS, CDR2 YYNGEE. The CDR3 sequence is CASSVAPAGPQETQYF. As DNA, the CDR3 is TGTGCCAGCAGCGTAGCTCCAGCGGGACCCCAAGAGACCCAGTACTTC.

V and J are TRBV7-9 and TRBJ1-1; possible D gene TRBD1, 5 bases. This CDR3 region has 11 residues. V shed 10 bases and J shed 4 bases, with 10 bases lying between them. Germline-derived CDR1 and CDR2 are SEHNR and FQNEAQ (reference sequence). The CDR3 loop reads CAIQTVTEAFF. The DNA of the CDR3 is TGTGCCATACAGACAGTCACTGAAGCTTTCTTT.

The CDR3 loop reads CASSSRYGYTF. The CDR3 coding sequence is TGTGCCAGCAGCTCCAGGTATGGCTACACCTTC. The chain employs TRBV9 and TRBJ1-2; D is unresolved. CDR1 SGDLS and CDR2 YYNGEE come from the germline V gene. CDR3 length: 11 amino acids. V lost 4 bases and J 5 bases, leaving 6 bases between the germline ends.

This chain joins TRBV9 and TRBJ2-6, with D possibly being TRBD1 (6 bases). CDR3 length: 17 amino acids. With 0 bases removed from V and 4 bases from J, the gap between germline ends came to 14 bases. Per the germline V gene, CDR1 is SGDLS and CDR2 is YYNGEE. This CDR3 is CASSVEVRGLGANVLTF. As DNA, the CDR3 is TGTGCCAGCAGCGTAGAGGTCAGGGGCTTAGGGGCCAACGTCCTGACTTTC.

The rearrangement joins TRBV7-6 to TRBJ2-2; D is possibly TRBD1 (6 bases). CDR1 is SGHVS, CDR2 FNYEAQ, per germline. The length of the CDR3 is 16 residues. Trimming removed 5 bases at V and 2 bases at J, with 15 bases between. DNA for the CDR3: TGTGCCAGCAGCCCGAAAGGGACAAAAAACACCGGGGAGCTGTTTTTT. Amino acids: CASSPKGTKNTGELFF.

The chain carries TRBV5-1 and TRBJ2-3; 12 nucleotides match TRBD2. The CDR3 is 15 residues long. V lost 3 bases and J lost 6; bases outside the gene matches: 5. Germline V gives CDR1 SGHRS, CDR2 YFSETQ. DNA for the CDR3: TGCGCCAGCAGCTGGACTAGCGGGGCGGGTGATACGCAGTATTTT. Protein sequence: CASSWTSGAGDTQYF. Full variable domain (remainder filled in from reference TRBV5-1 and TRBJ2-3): KAGVTQTPRYLIKTRGQQVTLSCSPISGHRSVSWYQQTPGQGLQFLFEYFSETQRNKGNFPGRFSGRQFSNSRSEMNVSTLELGDSALYLCASSWTSGAGDTQYFGPGTRLTVL.